This entry is about one T cell receptor (beta chain). Antigen: not known. The study ran its PCR with 60 Vbeta and 13 Jbeta primers. Clones were read by immunoSEQ multiplex PCR, and TCRdb kept only the in-frame ones, dropping some. The sample records more than 70,000 clones, around four fifths being singletons. This record comes from a study of cytomegalovirus exposure and HLA in healthy donors. Study-level background: A previous analysis identified 95 million to 120 million unique TCR beta sequences derived from about 180 million T cells. HLA-typed donors contributed approximately 86 million unique TCRs, which were held in an early data release. Clustering assigned approximately 79% of the approximately 390 genotyped donors to the Caucasian-associated ancestry cluster.

Deletions cut 0 bases from V and 0 bases from J, with 17 bases between. The CDR3 sequence is 19 residues long. Germline lookup yields CDR1 LGHNA and CDR2 YNFKEQ. Findings and limits, study-wide: By HLA locus, TCR association rates varied in a later analysis, with DRB1 showing the most and HLA-C the fewest.

Sequencing input: PBMCs. This clonotype was obtained from a boy aged 10-17 years in good health and CMV-seronegative. The chain couples TRBV4-2 to TRBJ2-2, with a weak D call TRBD2 (5 bases). In DNA form, the CDR3 reads TGTGCCAGCAGCCAAGATCGGCTAGCAGAACGCCCGAACACCGGGGAGCTGTTTTTT. This encodes CASSQDRLAERPNTGELFF.